Given below is one T cell receptor beta chain in context. Its antigen remains unidentified. The read stops 3 residues short of the end of the CDR3; the missing end is completed from the germline J gene. The transplants used related donors with nonmyeloablative bone marrow transplantation, and mixed chimerism in the human trials was transient. Unstimulated Tregs (CD4+CD25+CD127-), CD4+ non-Tregs (CD4+CD25-), CD4 and CD8 cells were FACS-sorted from thawed PBMCs. Patients were 4 combined kidney and bone marrow transplant recipients from the ITN036ST trial, and only these trial subjects had samples available. Healthy control blood was processed to PBMCs by Ficoll density gradient and cryopreserved, and patient PBMCs were collected before and after transplant. The source of the sample is a study of Tregs in tolerant kidney transplant recipients (dated by TCRdb to between 2019 and 2020). In the study overall: The study used TCRbeta sequencing to identify donor-specific regulatory T cells before combined kidney and bone marrow transplantation, then tracked those cells after transplant.

For TCRbeta CDR3 sequencing, genomic DNA was extracted from sorted cells using the QIAGEN DNeasy Blood and Tissue Kit. High-throughput TCRbeta CDR3 sequencing, including PCR amplification with bias correction and internal controls, was performed commercially through immunoSEQ. Under the source paper's analysis protocol: Unique productive TCRbeta sequences were defined by CDR3 nucleotide sequence where primers matched, and otherwise by CDR3 amino acid sequence together with Vbeta and Jbeta genes. To correct sorting error, sequences shared between sorted populations at a frequency ratio of 2:1 or less were removed; the rest were assigned to the higher population. Donor-reactive sequences were defined as at least 5-fold expanded in CFSE-low cells versus unstimulated cells, with frequency of at least 0.01% in CFSE-low cells. Jensen-Shannon divergence calculated on the top 100 TCRbeta sequences ranked by frequency was used to measure repertoire divergence. For any sample with multiple sequencing runs, sorting error was corrected in each run separately before the runs were pooled. In TCRdb, the immuneACCESS table is reduced to in-frame sequences with V and J assigned. These tables do not hold every clone; where another copy was compared, an unresolved V gene accounts for under half, and the others remain unexplained. The V and J calls and clone size are taken from that table; D and trimming were inferred from the DNA. The sample has some 15,000 clones on record. The ten biggest clones cover 3.5% of the sample.

CDR1 DFQATT and CDR2 SNEGSKA were looked up in the germline V gene (reference sequence). There are 11 amino acids in the CDR3, from cysteine to phenylalanine inclusive. The CDR3 was read in part: 24 bases, with the frame set at base 1. V is pared back by 6 bases and J by 4 bases, with 7 bases lying between the germline termini. Paper-wide results and their limitations: The study was constrained by small patient numbers, and validation of the findings is required in larger populations and under other immunosuppression protocols. Biological reproducibility was not directly addressed, though technical replication error appeared minimal. Donor-specific Treg expansion exceeded global Treg expansion in tolerant patients, suggesting antigen-driven rather than nonspecific expansion. Expanding Tregs with activated donor B cells appeared to identify the most biologically relevant and donor-specific TCRbeta repertoire. For some patients the PCR primers changed over time, which made it impossible to compare the samples from those patients at the nucleotide level.

The origin of this receptor is a human patient who received a combined kidney and bone marrow transplant. Following a transplant, some T cells may be graft donor cells, not patient cells. The material was CD4+ T cells from blood (PBMCs), obtained 12 months after the transplant. Recombination joined TRBV20-1 with TRBJ2-1; the D gene cannot be resolved reliably. The DNA read from the CDR3 is TGCAGTGCCACTTCATACAATGAG. This sequence encodes CSATSYNE. The whole CDR3 protein is CSATSYNEQFF.